This TCR beta chain was identified in a study of T cell changes during pregnancy in multiple sclerosis. The CDR3 totals 15 residues. J lost 6 bases, V lost 3 bases, and 5 bases had no gene match. CDR1 is MRHNA and CDR2 is SNTAGT in the germline V gene. Profiling relied on immunoSEQ multiplex PCR, and the TCRdb table lists in-frame clones only, not all of them. The data hold about 13,000 clones, with roughly 90% observed a single time. V is TRBV6-4 and J is TRBJ2-1; TRBD1 agrees at 10 bases. The starting material was CD8+ T cells from peripheral blood mononuclear cells, obtained after pregnancy. The clonotype comes from a female donor in good health, enrolled as a control in a pregnancy study. This CDR3 reads CASSERTGGGNEQFF. CDR3 DNA sequence: TGTGCCAGCAGTGAACGGACAGGGGGAGGCAATGAGCAGTTCTTC.